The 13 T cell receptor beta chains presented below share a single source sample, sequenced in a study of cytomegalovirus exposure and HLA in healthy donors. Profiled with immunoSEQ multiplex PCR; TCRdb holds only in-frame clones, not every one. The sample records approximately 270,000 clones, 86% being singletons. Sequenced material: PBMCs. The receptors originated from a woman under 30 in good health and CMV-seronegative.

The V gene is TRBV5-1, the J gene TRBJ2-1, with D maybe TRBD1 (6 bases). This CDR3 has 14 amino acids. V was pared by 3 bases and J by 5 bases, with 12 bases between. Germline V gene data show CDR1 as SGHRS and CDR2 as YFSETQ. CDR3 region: CASSSPGVNNEQFF. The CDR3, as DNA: TGCGCCAGCAGCTCGCCAGGGGTTAACAATGAGCAGTTCTTC.

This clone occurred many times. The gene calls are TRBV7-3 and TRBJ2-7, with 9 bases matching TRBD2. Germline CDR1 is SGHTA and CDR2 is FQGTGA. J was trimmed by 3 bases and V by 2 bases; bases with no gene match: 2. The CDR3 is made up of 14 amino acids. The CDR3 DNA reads TGTGCCAGCAGCTTACTAGCGGGGAACTACGAGCAGTACTTC. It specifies CASSLLAGNYEQYF.

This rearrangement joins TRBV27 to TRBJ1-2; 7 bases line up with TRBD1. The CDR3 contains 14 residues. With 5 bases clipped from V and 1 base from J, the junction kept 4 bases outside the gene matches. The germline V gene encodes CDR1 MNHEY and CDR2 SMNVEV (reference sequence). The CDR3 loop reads CASSSRGYNYGYTF. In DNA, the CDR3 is TGTGCCAGCAGTAGCAGGGGGTATAACTATGGCTACACCTTC.

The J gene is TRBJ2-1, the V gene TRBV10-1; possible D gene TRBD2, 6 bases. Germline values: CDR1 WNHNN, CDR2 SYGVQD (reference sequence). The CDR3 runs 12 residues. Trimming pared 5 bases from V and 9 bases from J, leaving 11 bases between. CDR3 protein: CASSREVGEQFF. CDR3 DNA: TGCGCCAGCAGTAGGGAGGTGGGTGAGCAGTTCTTC.

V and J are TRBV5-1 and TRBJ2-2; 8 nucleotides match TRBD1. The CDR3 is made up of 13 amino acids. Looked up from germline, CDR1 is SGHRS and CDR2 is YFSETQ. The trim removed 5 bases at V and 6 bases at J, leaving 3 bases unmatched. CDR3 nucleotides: TGCGCCAGCAGTTACAGGGGGGCCGGGGAGCTGTTTTTT. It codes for CASSYRGAGELFF.

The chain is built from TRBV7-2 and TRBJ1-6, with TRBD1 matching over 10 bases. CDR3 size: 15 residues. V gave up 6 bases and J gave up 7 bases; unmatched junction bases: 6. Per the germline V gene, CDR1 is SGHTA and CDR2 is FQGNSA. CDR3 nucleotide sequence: TGTGCCAGCAGAAGGGGACAGGGGTCGAATTCACCCCTCCACTTT. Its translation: CASRRGQGSNSPLHF.

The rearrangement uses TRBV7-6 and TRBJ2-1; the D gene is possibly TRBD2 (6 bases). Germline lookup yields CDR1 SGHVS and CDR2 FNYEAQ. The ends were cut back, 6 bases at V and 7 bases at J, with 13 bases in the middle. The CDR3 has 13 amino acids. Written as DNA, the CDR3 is TGTGCCAGCAGACTCGACGGGACTAATGAGCAGTTCTTC. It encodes CASRLDGTNEQFF.

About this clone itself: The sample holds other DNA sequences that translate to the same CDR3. This CDR3 is CAWGDRDEQYF. In nucleotides, the CDR3 is TGTGCCTGGGGAGACAGGGACGAGCAGTACTTC. The rearrangement links TRBV30 to TRBJ2-7; 7 positions agree with TRBD1. With V trimmed by 5 bases and J by 5 bases, 3 bases remained unmatched. Looked up from germline, CDR1 is GTSNPN and CDR2 is SVGIG (reference sequence). This CDR3 spans 11 amino acids.

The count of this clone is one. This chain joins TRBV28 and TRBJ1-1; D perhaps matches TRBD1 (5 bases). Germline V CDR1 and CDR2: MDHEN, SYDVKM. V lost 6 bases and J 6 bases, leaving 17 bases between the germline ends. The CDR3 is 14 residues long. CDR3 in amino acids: CASSLDSFRAEAFF. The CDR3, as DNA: TGTGCCAGCAGCCTCGACAGTTTTCGCGCTGAAGCTTTCTTT.

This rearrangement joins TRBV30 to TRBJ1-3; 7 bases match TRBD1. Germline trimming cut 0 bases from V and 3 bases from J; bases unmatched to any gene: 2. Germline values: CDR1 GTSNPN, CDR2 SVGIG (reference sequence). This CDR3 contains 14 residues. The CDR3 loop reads CAWSVGDSGNTIYF. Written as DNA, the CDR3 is TGTGCCTGGAGTGTAGGGGACAGTGGAAACACCATATATTTT.

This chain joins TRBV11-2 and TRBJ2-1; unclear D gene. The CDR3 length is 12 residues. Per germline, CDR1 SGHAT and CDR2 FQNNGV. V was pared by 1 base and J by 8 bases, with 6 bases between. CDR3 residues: CASSLAGYEQFF. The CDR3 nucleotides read TGTGCCAGCAGCTTAGCGGGTTATGAGCAGTTCTTC.

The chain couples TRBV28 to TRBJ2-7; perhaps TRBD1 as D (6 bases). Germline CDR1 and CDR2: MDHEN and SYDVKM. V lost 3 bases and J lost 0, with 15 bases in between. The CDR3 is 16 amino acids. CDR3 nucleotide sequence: TGTGCCAGCAGTTTTCTGGGGACAAGGAGCTCCTACGAGCAGTACTTC. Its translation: CASSFLGTRSSYEQYF.

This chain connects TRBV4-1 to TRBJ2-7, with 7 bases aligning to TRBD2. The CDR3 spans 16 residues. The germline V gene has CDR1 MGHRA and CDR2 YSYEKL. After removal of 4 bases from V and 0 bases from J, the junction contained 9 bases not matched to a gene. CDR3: CASSLRLARSSYEQYF. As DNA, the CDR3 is TGCGCCAGCAGCCTACGACTAGCCAGAAGCTCCTACGAGCAGTACTTC.